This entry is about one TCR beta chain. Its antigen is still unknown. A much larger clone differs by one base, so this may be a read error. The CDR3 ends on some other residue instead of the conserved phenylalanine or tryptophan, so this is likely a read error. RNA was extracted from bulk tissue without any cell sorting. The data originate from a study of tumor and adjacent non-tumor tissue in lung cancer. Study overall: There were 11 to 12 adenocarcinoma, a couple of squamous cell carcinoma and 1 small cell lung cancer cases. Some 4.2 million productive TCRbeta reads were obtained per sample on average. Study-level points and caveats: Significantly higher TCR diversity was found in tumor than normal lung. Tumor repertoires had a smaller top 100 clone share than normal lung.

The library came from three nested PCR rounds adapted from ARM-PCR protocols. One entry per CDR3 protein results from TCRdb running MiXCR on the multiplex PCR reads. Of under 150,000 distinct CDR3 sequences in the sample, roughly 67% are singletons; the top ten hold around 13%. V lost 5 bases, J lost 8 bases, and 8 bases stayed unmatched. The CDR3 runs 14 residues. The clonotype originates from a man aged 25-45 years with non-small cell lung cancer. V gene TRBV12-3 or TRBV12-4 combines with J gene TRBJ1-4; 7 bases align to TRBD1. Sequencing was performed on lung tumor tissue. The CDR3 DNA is TGTGCCAGCAGTCCCCGGCAGGGGGGCGAAAAACTGTTTTGT. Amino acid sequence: CASSPRQGGEKLFC.